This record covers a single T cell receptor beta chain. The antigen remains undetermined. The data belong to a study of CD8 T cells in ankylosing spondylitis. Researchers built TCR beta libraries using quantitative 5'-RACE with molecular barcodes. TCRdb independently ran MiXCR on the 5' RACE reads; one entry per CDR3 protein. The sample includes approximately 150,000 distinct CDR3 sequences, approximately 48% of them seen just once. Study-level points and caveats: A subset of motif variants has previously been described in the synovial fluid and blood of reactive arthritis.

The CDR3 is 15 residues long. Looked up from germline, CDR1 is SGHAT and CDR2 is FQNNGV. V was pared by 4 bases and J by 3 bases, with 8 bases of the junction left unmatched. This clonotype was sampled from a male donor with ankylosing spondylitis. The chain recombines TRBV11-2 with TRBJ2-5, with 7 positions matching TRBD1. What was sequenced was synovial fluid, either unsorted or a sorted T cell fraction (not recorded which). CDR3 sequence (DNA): TGTGCCAGCAGCTCACCAGACAGGGACAAAGAGACCCAGTACTTC. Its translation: CASSSPDRDKETQYF. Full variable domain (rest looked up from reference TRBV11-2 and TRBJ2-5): EAGVAQSPRYKIIEKRQSVAFWCNPISGHATLYWYQQILGQGPKLLIQFQNNGVVDDSQLPKDRFSAERLKGVDSTLKIQPAKLEDSAVYLCASSSPDRDKETQYFGPGTRLLVL.